These 32 T cell receptor beta chains originate from one sample sequenced in a study of cytomegalovirus exposure and HLA in healthy donors. Use of 60 Vbeta and 13 Jbeta primers characterized the PCR. This table comes from immunoSEQ multiplex PCR, and its TCRdb copy is limited to in-frame clones, with some not included. The data show roughly 150,000 clones, 75% seen once. The sequencing input was PBMCs. These receptors all stem from a man younger than 30 in good health and CMV-seropositive.

The chain uses TRBV2 and TRBJ2-2, with 15 positions matching TRBD2. V lost 8 bases, J lost 6 bases, and 4 bases stayed unmatched. There are 15 residues in the CDR3. Germline values: CDR1 SNHLY, CDR2 FYNNEI. The CDR3 coding sequence is TGTGCCAGCGGTCGGACTAGCGGGAGGGCCGGGGAGCTGTTTTTT. This encodes CASGRTSGRAGELFF.

V usage is TRBV5-1 and J usage is TRBJ2-7, with no clear D. Trimming left V 0 bases short and J 5 bases short, with 12 bases between. This CDR3 contains 14 residues. Germline values: CDR1 SGHRS, CDR2 YFSETQ. CDR3 nucleotide sequence: TGCGCCAGCAGCTTGGTTACGGTTGAGGACGAGCAGTACTTC. Amino acids: CASSLVTVEDEQYF.

This chain connects TRBV15 to TRBJ2-3; 11 nucleotides agree with TRBD1. Germline lookup yields CDR1 LNHNV and CDR2 YYDKDF (reference sequence). This CDR3 has 16 amino acids. J was trimmed by 7 bases and V by 3 bases; bases with no gene match: 9. The CDR3 DNA reads TGTGCCACCAGCAGTAATACCGGGACAGGGGGTTATACGCAGTATTTT. Its translation is CATSSNTGTGGYTQYF.

This clone appeared once. This chain uses TRBV2 with TRBJ1-4; tentatively, D is TRBD1 (5 bases). There are 13 residues in the CDR3. Per the germline V gene, CDR1 is SNHLY and CDR2 is FYNNEI. Trimming shortened V by 5 bases and J by 8 bases, and 12 bases separated the two germline ends. CDR3 in amino acids: CASSSGKGEKLFF. DNA of the CDR3: TGTGCCAGCAGTTCAGGGAAGGGGGAAAAACTGTTTTTT.

This chain joins TRBV28 and TRBJ1-1, with D perhaps matching TRBD1 (6 bases). The V end was cut by 4 bases, the J end by 1 base, with 16 bases between. From germline, CDR1 is MDHEN and CDR2 SYDVKM. The CDR3 runs 16 residues. The CDR3 protein is CASSSPGGARNTEAFF. The CDR3 DNA reads as TGTGCCAGCAGTTCGCCCGGGGGGGCGAGGAACACTGAAGCTTTCTTT.

The V and J genes are TRBV27 and TRBJ2-7; TRBD2 agrees at 8 bases. Germline V gene sequence: CDR1 MNHEY, CDR2 SMNVEV (reference sequence). V shed 5 bases, J shed 3 bases, and the junction held 15 bases outside the gene matches. This CDR3 region has 17 residues. CDR3 nucleotides: TGTGCCAGCAGTATCATGCAGGGTAGCGGGATATTCTACGAGCAGTACTTC. Translated, it gives CASSIMQGSGIFYEQYF.

This chain uses TRBV7-3 with TRBJ1-1, with D unresolved. V lost 4 bases to trimming and J lost 1 base, with 10 bases between them. The CDR3 extends over 14 amino acids. Germline V gene lookup returns CDR1 SGHTA and CDR2 FQGTGA. The CDR3 protein is CASSSGGGNTEAFF. The CDR3 DNA is TGTGCCAGCAGCTCGGGAGGAGGGAACACTGAAGCTTTCTTT.

The chain employs TRBV27 and TRBJ2-3; 7 nucleotides line up with TRBD1. J gave up 10 bases and V 5 bases, and 21 bases lay outside the gene matches. Germline loops: CDR1 MNHEY, CDR2 SMNVEV (reference sequence). CDR3 size: 17 residues. CDR3: CASSTYRTGDSFGAQYF. DNA of the CDR3: TGTGCCAGCAGTACGTATCGGACAGGAGACTCTTTTGGGGCGCAGTATTTT.

This clone showed up just a few times. The chain is built from TRBV28 and TRBJ2-7, with no clear D. Deletions cut 6 bases from V and 3 bases from J, with 9 bases between. The CDR3 runs to 12 residues. Germline lookup yields CDR1 MDHEN and CDR2 SYDVKM. The CDR3 region is CASSEYYYEQYF. The CDR3, as DNA: TGTGCCAGCAGCGAATACTACTACGAGCAGTACTTC. The full variable domain, rest sourced from reference TRBV28 and TRBJ2-7, is DVKVTQSSRYLVKRTGEKVFLECVQDMDHENMFWYRQDPGLGLRLIYFSYDVKMKEKGDIPEGYSVSREKKERFSLILESASTNQTSMYLCASSEYYYEQYFGPGTRLTVT.

The chain carries TRBV5-1 and TRBJ2-1, with 8 positions matching TRBD1. The germline V gene encodes CDR1 SGHRS and CDR2 YFSETQ. The CDR3 has 15 amino acids. V shed 4 bases and J 2 bases; nucleotides not matched to a gene: 5. The CDR3 protein is CASSETGGTYNEQFF. The CDR3 nucleotides are TGCGCCAGCAGCGAAACAGGGGGGACCTACAATGAGCAGTTCTTC.

V gene TRBV7-9 combines with J gene TRBJ2-7; possibly TRBD2 for D (7 bases). Per the germline V gene, CDR1 is SEHNR and CDR2 is FQNEAQ (reference sequence). V lost 4 bases and J lost 6, with 16 bases in between. CDR3 length: 14 amino acids. The CDR3 loop is CASSSLGGAGEQYF. CDR3 DNA: TGTGCCAGCAGCTCCCTAGGGGGGGCGGGCGAGCAGTACTTC.

This rearrangement joins TRBV7-8 to TRBJ2-5; D unclear. The germline V and J ends were trimmed by 1 base and 1 base, with 4 bases remaining between them. CDR1 SGHVS and CDR2 FQNEAQ come from the germline V gene. There are 13 residues in the CDR3. The CDR3, as DNA: TGTGCCAGCAGCTTAGTCCTCCAAGAGACCCAGTACTTC. Translating gives CASSLVLQETQYF.

The chain links TRBV6-4 to TRBJ1-1; D unclear. The ends were cut back, 2 bases at V and 7 bases at J, with 17 bases in the middle. The CDR3 totals 15 residues. The germline gives CDR1 MRHNA, CDR2 SNTAGT. The CDR3: CASSDKVRALFEAFF. The CDR3 region has the DNA TGTGCCAGCAGTGACAAAGTGAGGGCTCTGTTTGAAGCTTTCTTT.

This chain links TRBV21-1 with TRBJ2-3; the table's D call of TRBD2 was not tested on the DNA. TRBV21-1 is an annotated pseudogene. The CDR3 consists of 16 residues. The CDR3, as DNA: TGTGCCAGCAGCAAAGCTAGGGCTAGCGGGAGTTATACGCAGTATTTT. The encoded protein is CASSKARASGSYTQYF.

J is TRBJ1-1 and V is TRBV6-6; D unresolved. This CDR3 spans 14 amino acids. V dropped 5 bases and J dropped 2 bases, with 12 bases sitting between them. Germline CDR1 reads MNHNY; CDR2 reads SVGAGI (reference sequence). CDR3: CASSSPARNTEAFF. In DNA form, the CDR3 reads TGTGCCAGCAGTAGTCCAGCGAGAAACACTGAAGCTTTCTTT.

The chain recombines TRBV28 with TRBJ2-7, with 8 bases that match TRBD1. Trimming removed 4 bases from V and 2 bases from J; junction bases left unmatched: 10. The germline CDR1 and CDR2 sequences are MDHEN and SYDVKM. CDR3 length equals 16 residues. The CDR3 loop is CASSSPDRVITYEQYF. CDR3 in DNA: TGTGCCAGCAGTTCTCCGGACAGGGTAATAACCTACGAGCAGTACTTC.

This clone turned up a few times. The chain is built from TRBV5-5 and TRBJ2-2; the match to TRBD1 covers 7 bases. The CDR3 length is 15 residues. V trimming: 0 bases; J trimming: 4 bases; junction bases outside the gene matches: 3. CDR1 SGHKS and CDR2 YYEKEE come from the germline V gene (reference sequence). The CDR3 coding sequence is TGTGCCAGCAGCTTGGAGGGGGCCTTCACCGGGGAGCTGTTTTTT. This sequence encodes CASSLEGAFTGELFF.

This clone has at least ten counts. V gene TRBV6-5 combines with J gene TRBJ2-7; a possible D gene is TRBD2 (6 bases). The germline gives CDR1 MNHEY, CDR2 SVGAGI. The V end lost 2 bases, the J end lost 3 bases, and 8 bases lay between the germline ends. CDR3 length equals 13 residues. CDR3 in DNA: TGTGCCAGCAGTTACGTCGGGGGCTACGAGCAGTACTTC. This encodes CASSYVGGYEQYF.

The chain joins TRBV28 to TRBJ2-3; no reliable D call. There are 12 residues in the CDR3. The germline V gene has CDR1 MDHEN and CDR2 SYDVKM. V was cut by 8 bases and J by 7 bases, with 13 bases left in between. The CDR3 protein is CASVTGRHTQYF. The DNA of the CDR3 is TGTGCCAGCGTCACGGGTAGGCATACGCAGTATTTT.

The genes are TRBV4-2 and TRBJ2-5, with a weak D call TRBD1 (6 bases). This CDR3 is 16 amino acids long. Trimming cost V 0 bases and J 2 bases, with 13 bases left between them. CDR1 LGHNA and CDR2 YNFKEQ come from the germline V gene. The chain's CDR3 is CASSQETQQGQETQYF. The CDR3 coding sequence is TGTGCCAGCAGCCAAGAAACGCAGCAGGGGCAAGAGACCCAGTACTTC.

The chain uses TRBV11-2 and TRBJ1-4; 7 bases match TRBD1. V shed 4 bases and J 8 bases; nucleotides not matched to a gene: 7. The CDR3 spans 14 residues. CDR1 and CDR2 (germline): SGHAT, FQNNGV. The DNA for the CDR3 is TGTGCCAGCAGCTCCAGACAGGGTTGGGAAAAACTGTTTTTT. Residues: CASSSRQGWEKLFF.

The V gene is TRBV27, the J gene TRBJ1-3; unclear D gene. Germline CDR1 and CDR2: MNHEY and SMNVEV (reference sequence). The CDR3 has 16 residues. Deletions cut 5 bases from V and 2 bases from J, with 16 bases between. The CDR3 reads CASSARPTDTGNTIYF. CDR3 nucleotide sequence: TGTGCCAGCAGTGCCCGACCTACAGACACTGGAAACACCATATATTTT.

J is TRBJ2-7 and V is TRBV7-2, with D possibly TRBD1 on 6 matching bases. The V and J ends lost 4 bases and 2 bases respectively, with 15 bases between them. This CDR3 has 15 amino acids. CDR1 is SGHTA, CDR2 FQGNSA, per germline. CDR3 sequence (DNA): TGTGCCAGCAGCTGGAGTCGGCAGGGGACCTACGAGCAGTACTTC. The encoded protein is CASSWSRQGTYEQYF.

The V and J genes are TRBV19 and TRBJ2-2; 10 positions match TRBD2. This CDR3 contains 15 residues. Germline CDR1 LNHDA, CDR2 SQIVND (reference sequence). V was clipped by 6 bases and J by 6 bases; unmatched bases: 7. CDR3 loop: CASRAGGPGPGELFF. CDR3 nucleotide sequence: TGTGCCAGTAGAGCGGGAGGGCCTGGTCCCGGGGAGCTGTTTTTT.

This clone was seen a few times. This chain connects TRBV6-6 to TRBJ2-7, with TRBD1 matching over 8 bases. The CDR3 runs 14 residues. The germline gives CDR1 MNHNY, CDR2 SVGAGI (reference sequence). V lost 2 bases to trimming and J lost 0 bases; unmatched junction nucleotides: 0. The CDR3 sequence is CASSYTGGSYEQYF. The CDR3, as DNA: TGTGCCAGCAGTTACACAGGGGGCTCCTACGAGCAGTACTTC.

The chain is built from TRBV11-2 and TRBJ1-4, with TRBD1 matching 7 bases. The V segment lost 5 bases and the J segment 4 bases; nucleotides outside the gene matches: 7. Germline CDR1 reads SGHAT; CDR2 reads FQNNGV. The CDR3 consists of 15 residues. CDR3 nucleotide sequence: TGTGCCAGCAGCGCTGGGGACAGTTATAATGAAAAACTGTTTTTT. It translates to CASSAGDSYNEKLFF.

The V gene is TRBV2, the J gene TRBJ2-3; D remains unclear. The CDR3 runs to 13 residues. V lost 6 bases and J lost 0, with 7 bases in between. Germline assignment: CDR1 SNHLY and CDR2 FYNNEI. The CDR3 region is CASSKSSTDTQYF. CDR3 coding DNA: TGTGCCAGCAGCAAAAGCAGCACAGATACGCAGTATTTT.

The V gene is TRBV19, the J gene TRBJ2-1; a weak D match, TRBD2 (6 bases). The CDR3 is made up of 15 amino acids. Trimming pared 3 bases from V and 7 bases from J, leaving 16 bases between. Germline CDR1 and CDR2: LNHDA and SQIVND (reference sequence). The CDR3 region has the DNA TGTGCCAGTAGTATGGGGCTAGCGAGGAATAATGAGCAGTTCTTC. Translation: CASSMGLARNNEQFF.

This clone was recorded a few times. This rearrangement joins TRBV28 to TRBJ1-3, with TRBD1 matching 7 bases. The CDR3 runs 15 residues. J was trimmed by 4 bases and V by 4 bases; bases with no gene match: 7. CDR1 and CDR2 (germline): MDHEN, SYDVKM. The CDR3: CASSSGTAGGNTIYF. DNA for the CDR3: TGTGCCAGCAGTTCCGGGACAGCTGGGGGAAACACCATATATTTT.

The table lists this clone with a few counts. A junction end diverges from the germline sequence, so it may reflect a read error. The rearrangement uses TRBV10-3 and TRBJ1-5, with 7 nucleotides matching TRBD1. The V gene's germline CDR1 is ENHRY and CDR2 SYGVKD. The CDR3 extends over 17 amino acids. The CDR3 is CAIREHDRAISNQPQHF. The CDR3 DNA is TGTGCCATCCGTGAGCACGACAGGGCGATTAGCAATCAGCCCCAGCATTTT.

This clone appeared once. The J gene is TRBJ2-1, the V gene TRBV6-5; a possible D gene is TRBD2 (5 bases). This CDR3 contains 15 residues. Between the trimmed V and J ends, which lost 3 bases and 5 bases, there was a span of 14 bases. Germline CDR1 and CDR2: MNHEY and SVGAGI. CDR3 bases: TGTGCCAGCAGTTATGCGGCTAGCCCACACAATGAGCAGTTCTTC. Its translation: CASSYAASPHNEQFF.

This chain links TRBV4-1 with TRBJ2-5; D is possibly TRBD1 (5 bases). The J call is uncertain, as TRBJ2-7 better fits the DNA end. Germline CDR1 and CDR2: MGHRA and YSYEKL. This CDR3 has 15 residues. As DNA, the CDR3 is TGCGCCAGCAGCCAAGATGTAAGGGGCCGCTACGAGCAGTACTTC. It yields the protein CASSQDVRGRYEQYF.